Following are 2 T cell receptor beta chains from one sample sequenced in a study of blood T cell repertoires in COVID-19. Profiling relied on immunoSEQ multiplex PCR, and the TCRdb table lists in-frame clones only, not all of them. Of 360,000 or so clones listed, around 91% are singletons. The sample was peripheral blood. Source of these receptors: a man aged 18 to 35 with active or convalescent COVID-19.

This rearrangement joins TRBV4-2 to TRBJ2-7; 7 bases align to TRBD1. V lost 5 bases and J lost 1; bases outside the gene matches: 14. The length of the CDR3 is 17 residues. Germline CDR1 is LGHNA and CDR2 is YNFKEQ. DNA for the CDR3: TGTGCCAGCAGCAAAGGGGCCACCGGGACAGTGTCCTACGAGCAGTACTTC. Residues: CASSKGATGTVSYEQYF.

The chain combines TRBV11-3 with TRBJ2-7; 12 positions match TRBD2. Germline lookup yields CDR1 SGHNT and CDR2 YENEEA. This CDR3 is built from 15 residues. The V gene end was trimmed by 3 bases and the J gene end by 2 bases; junction bases not matched to a gene: 2. CDR3 coding DNA: TGTGCCAGCAGCTTGACTAGCGGGAGTACCTACGAGCAGTACTTC. Translated, it gives CASSLTSGSTYEQYF.